This is a list of T cell receptor beta chains from one sample in a study of T cells in Graves' hyperthyroidism and ophthalmopathy. Each CDR3 protein gets one entry after TCRdb re-called the multiplex PCR reads with MiXCR. This sample yields 450,000 to 700,000 distinct CDR3 sequences, of which more than 45% are seen a single time; around 8% belongs to the top ten. The sequencing sample was made of peripheral blood or thyroid tissue (not recorded which). All receptors come from a woman aged 18-29 years with Graves' hyperthyroidism. The CDR3 runs from the conserved cysteine through the conserved F or W. The order of the fields is J gene, D gene, clone size, V gene, CDR3 DNA, CDR3 protein. D genes are given only for firm matches. Not all rows give a size; the values are once, few, many and, for expanded clones, a class.

>TRBJ2-7|NA|many|TRBV7-3
TGTGCCAGCAGCGCCCGGGACTGGACCTACGAGCAGTACTTC
CASSARDWTYEQYF
>TRBJ1-5|NA|few|TRBV18
TGTGCCAGCTCACCGCAAAAGACCGAATTGGGTCAGCCCCAGCATTTT
CASSPQKTELGQPQHF
>TRBJ2-5|TRBD2|many|TRBV7-3
TGTGCCAGCAGCGCCAGGACTAGCGGGAGTCGAGAGACCCAGTACTTC
CASSARTSGSRETQYF
>TRBJ2-2|NA|many|TRBV2
TGTGCCAGCAGCACCGCTTCGGCGGGACCGAACACCGGGGAGCTGTTTTTT
CASSTASAGPNTGELFF
>TRBJ2-7|NA|NA|TRBV7-2
TGCGTCAGCAGCCAAGAGGGGGACTCCTCCTACGAGCAGTACTTC
CVSSQEGDSSYEQYF
>TRBJ1-6|TRBD1|NA|TRBV10-3
TGTGCCATCAGTGAACCGGGACAGGGGTATTCACCCCTCCACTTT
CAISEPGQGYSPLHF
>TRBJ2-7|TRBD1|once|TRBV2
TGTGCCAGCAGTTTGGGCAGGGGGCGAGGGCAGTACTTC
CASSLGRGRGQYF
>TRBJ1-5|NA|NA|TRBV6-6
TGTGCCAGCCGCAATTGGGGGAGTGGGGAGACCCAGCATTTT
CASRNWGSGETQHF
>TRBJ2-7|TRBD2|many|TRBV6-2/TRBV6-3
TGTGCCAGCAGTTCCCCGCGGGAGATCACCTACGAGCAGTACTTC
CASSSPREITYEQYF
>TRBJ1-3|NA|many|TRBV2
TGTGCCAGCAGTGATAGAGCGTACTCTGGAAACACCATATATTTT
CASSDRAYSGNTIYF
>TRBJ1-1|NA|many|TRBV5-5
TGTGCCAGCAGCTTTCCAGGGAAAACATTTCGGGGTGAAGCTTTCTTT
CASSFPGKTFRGEAFF
>TRBJ2-5|NA|NA|TRBV14
TGTGCCAGCAGCCGCGAACGGACAGGAGGGGAGACCCAGTACTTC
CASSRERTGGETQYF
>TRBJ1-1|TRBD1|NA|TRBV29-1
TGCAGCGTGCCCGGGACAGGGCTGAACACTGAAGCTTTCTTT
CSVPGTGLNTEAFF
>TRBJ2-1|TRBD2|few|TRBV20-1
TGCAGTGCTAGCGGGAGGGCCGGGAATGAGCAGTTCTTC
CSASGRAGNEQFF
>TRBJ1-3|TRBD1|NA|TRBV10-3
TGTGCCATCAGTACGGGACAGGCGACGAACACCATATATTTT
CAISTGQATNTIYF
>TRBJ1-4|NA|many|TRBV12-3/TRBV12-4
TGTGCCAGCAGTGAATACAGTAATGAAAAACTGTTTTTT
CASSEYSNEKLFF
>TRBJ1-1|NA|NA|TRBV12-3/TRBV12-4
TGTGCCAGCAGCCCGGGGGAGAGGGCTTTCTTT
CASSPGERAFF
>TRBJ1-2|NA|NA|TRBV4-2
TGTGCCAGCAACCTGGAGGGGGGACCGATCTATGGCTACACCTTC
CASNLEGGPIYGYTF
>TRBJ2-5|TRBD1|many|TRBV5-6
TGTGCCAGCAGCGGCGGGACAGGGGCCCGAAAAGAGACCCAGTACTTC
CASSGGTGARKETQYF
>TRBJ1-1|NA|many|TRBV12-3/TRBV12-4
TGTGCCAGCAGCAAGGGGTTCCCCTTAAGGACTGAAGCTTTCTTT
CASSKGFPLRTEAFF
>TRBJ2-2|NA|many|TRBV2
TGTGCCAGCAGTGAACAAGCCAGGGAGCTGTTTTTT
CASSEQARELFF
>TRBJ1-5|NA|NA|TRBV6-4
TGTGCCAGCAGCATGGGGGGGGCAAATCAGCCCCAGCATTTT
CASSMGGANQPQHF
>TRBJ1-5|NA|many|TRBV7-9
TGTGCCAGCAGCTTAGCAGGACAGCCCCAGCATTTT
CASSLAGQPQHF
>TRBJ1-4|TRBD1|few|TRBV9
TGTGCCAGCAGCGTAGACGGGACAGGGAAAAATGAAAAACTGTTTTTT
CASSVDGTGKNEKLFF
>TRBJ2-7|TRBD2|many|TRBV19
TGTGCCAGTAGTGGACCCGGGACTAGTAGCGAGCAGTACTTC
CASSGPGTSSEQYF
>TRBJ1-4|NA|many|TRBV24-1
TGTGCCACCTCCGGGGGCGCCGCAACTAATGAAAAACTGTTTTTT
CATSGGAATNEKLFF
>TRBJ2-2|NA|many|TRBV24-1
TGTGCCACCAGTTCTGCCGGGGAGCTGTTTTTT
CATSSAGELFF
>TRBJ2-7|TRBD2|many|TRBV4-1
TGCGCCAGCAGCCACCTTTCGGCGGGAGGGTACTACGAGCAGTACTTC
CASSHLSAGGYYEQYF
>TRBJ2-7|NA|many|TRBV7-9
TGTGCCACTGGGGTTGGGGCCTACGAGCAGTACTTC
CATGVGAYEQYF
>TRBJ1-1|TRBD1|many|TRBV7-6
TGTGCCAGCAGCTTAGTCAGTATTGGGACAGGGTGTTCTATGAACACTGAAGCTTTCTTT
CASSLVSIGTGCSMNTEAFF
>TRBJ1-5|TRBD1|NA|TRBV7-2
TGTGCCAGCAGCGGGACAGGGCAGCAGCCCCAGCATTTT
CASSGTGQQPQHF
>TRBJ2-7|TRBD2|NA|TRBV9
TGTGCCAGCAGCTGGGGACTAGCGGGAGAGTTGTTCAACGAGCAGTACTTC
CASSWGLAGELFNEQYF
>TRBJ2-7|TRBD1|once|TRBV29-1
TGCAGCGTTGAAAGAACAGGGGGCGCCTACGAGCAGTACTTC
CSVERTGGAYEQYF
>TRBJ1-4|NA|NA|TRBV29-1
TGCAGCGTTGTTCCCAGGGTGTCGTCGGAAAAACTGTTTTTT
CSVVPRVSSEKLFF
>TRBJ2-3|TRBD2|many|TRBV24-1
TGTGCCACCAGTGGCGAAGGGGCGGGAGGTAGTAGGACGCAGTATTTT
CATSGEGAGGSRTQYF
>TRBJ1-6|NA|NA|TRBV2
TGTGCCAGCAGCCAACGCGCTGGACCTCTGGCCCTCCACTTT
CASSQRAGPLALHF
>TRBJ1-6|NA|many|TRBV20-1
TGCAGTGCTAGACCTGTGCAGGGGAGGTATAATTCACCCCTCCACTTT
CSARPVQGRYNSPLHF
>TRBJ2-5|NA|few|TRBV7-9
TGTGCCAGCAGCCCCTACCTGGGAGGGGGTTCAGAGACCCAGTACTTC
CASSPYLGGGSETQYF
>TRBJ2-5|TRBD2|NA|TRBV11-2
TGTGCCAGCGCAAGACTAGCGGGAGTGGAAGAGACCCAGTACTTC
CASARLAGVEETQYF
>TRBJ2-6|NA|many|TRBV12-3/TRBV12-4
TGTGCCAGCAGTTTACTTGGGGCCAACGTCCTGACTTTC
CASSLLGANVLTF
>TRBJ1-4|NA|many|TRBV7-9
TGTGCCAGCAGCTCAAATCCCGGGACAACTAATGAAAAACTGTTTTTT
CASSSNPGTTNEKLFF